Presented here are 29 T cell receptor beta chains from one specimen sequenced in a study of T cell changes during pregnancy in multiple sclerosis. Sequencing used immunoSEQ multiplex PCR; TCRdb keeps in-frame clones, though not all of them. The sample has about 70,000 clones; around 90% are singletons. The specimen was CD4+ T cells from peripheral blood mononuclear cells, collected after pregnancy. Every receptor here comes from a female donor with multiple sclerosis, enrolled in a pregnancy study.

This chain links TRBV27 with TRBJ2-3; 8 bases agree with TRBD1. With V trimmed by 6 bases and J by 4 bases, 18 bases remained unmatched. The germline CDR1 and CDR2 sequences are MNHEY and SMNVEV (reference sequence). The CDR3 is made up of 18 amino acids. Here the CDR3 reads CASRSKTGVLWEADTQYF. CDR3 nucleotides: TGTGCCAGCAGGAGCAAGACAGGGGTTTTGTGGGAGGCAGATACGCAGTATTTT.

The CDR3 loop is CASSVRGSNEQFF. The CDR3 DNA sequence: TGTGCCAGCAGCGTAAGAGGGTCCAATGAGCAGTTCTTC. The chain recombines TRBV9 with TRBJ2-1, with a weak D call TRBD2 (5 bases). The CDR3 sequence is 13 residues long. Germline V gene sequence: CDR1 SGDLS, CDR2 YYNGEE. Between the trimmed V and J ends, which lost 1 base and 6 bases, there was a span of 8 bases.

This clone occurred once. The chain is built from TRBV4-1 and TRBJ2-4, with 7 nucleotides matching TRBD1. V was pared by 0 bases and J by 0 bases, with 5 bases of the junction left unmatched. In germline, CDR1 is MGHRA, CDR2 YSYEKL. This CDR3 has 17 amino acids. This chain's CDR3 is CASSQEGQSLAKNIQYF. The CDR3 DNA reads as TGCGCCAGCAGCCAAGAGGGACAGTCGCTAGCCAAAAACATTCAGTACTTC.

The chain recombines TRBV28 with TRBJ2-7; tentative D call: TRBD1 (5 bases). Per the germline V gene, CDR1 is MDHEN and CDR2 is SYDVKM. V was shortened by 3 bases and J by 3 bases, with 12 bases between the two germline ends. The CDR3 spans 14 residues. The DNA of the CDR3 is TGTGCCAGCAGTTTCCCAGGGTCGAGCTACGAGCAGTACTTC. Amino acid sequence: CASSFPGSSYEQYF.

The chain is built from TRBV19 and TRBJ1-2; 7 bases agree with TRBD1. Trimming removed 5 bases from V and 2 bases from J; junction bases left unmatched: 8. CDR1 and CDR2 (germline): LNHDA, SQIVND (reference sequence). The CDR3 has 15 residues. This chain's CDR3 is CASSLTGTENYGYTF. CDR3 nucleotide sequence: TGTGCCAGTAGTCTGACGGGGACAGAAAACTATGGCTACACCTTC.

The J gene is TRBJ1-3, the V gene TRBV27; D is unclear. Per germline, CDR1 MNHEY and CDR2 SMNVEV (reference sequence). V lost 2 bases, J lost 3 bases, and 8 bases lay in between. This CDR3 is 14 amino acids long. CDR3 bases: TGTGCCAGCAGTTTAAACCGGGTTGGAAACACCATATATTTT. Protein product: CASSLNRVGNTIYF.

V and J are TRBV5-1 and TRBJ1-4, with a possible D match to TRBD1 (5 bases). The CDR3 contains 15 residues. Germline loops: CDR1 SGHRS, CDR2 YFSETQ. V was pared by 7 bases and J by 0 bases, with 13 bases between. Here the CDR3 DNA reads TGCGCCAGCGGAGAAGGGGCCGCAACTAATGAAAAACTGTTTTTT. Its translation is CASGEGAATNEKLFF.

This rearrangement joins TRBV11-3 to TRBJ2-2; D is possibly TRBD1 (5 bases). The V gene lost 4 bases and the J gene lost 2 bases, with 11 bases spanning the gap. The CDR3 loop spans 15 amino acids. CDR1 is SGHNT, CDR2 YENEEA, per germline. The CDR3 here is CASSSSGQNTGELFF. DNA of the CDR3: TGTGCCAGCAGCTCCTCAGGGCAAAACACCGGGGAGCTGTTTTTT. Full variable domain (rest looked up from reference TRBV11-3 and TRBJ2-2): EAGVVQSPRYKIIEKKQPVAFWCNPISGHNTLYWYLQNLGQGPELLIRYENEEAVDDSQLPKDRFSAERLKGVDSTLKIQPAELGDSAVYLCASSSSGQNTGELFFGEGSRLTVL.

The table lists this clone with a count of one. The chain recombines TRBV30 with TRBJ1-1; TRBD1 matches 7 bases. This CDR3 is 15 amino acids long. Germline V gives CDR1 GTSNPN, CDR2 SVGIG (reference sequence). J was trimmed by 5 bases and V by 2 bases; bases with no gene match: 11. The CDR3 nucleotides are TGTGCCTGGAGTCCGATAAGACAGGGTAGGACTGAAGCTTTCTTT. Translated: CAWSPIRQGRTEAFF. Full variable domain (remainder filled in from reference TRBV30 and TRBJ1-1): SQTIHQWPATLVQPVGSPLSLECTVEGTSNPNLYWYRQAAGRGLQLLFYSVGIGQISSEVPQNLSASRPQDRQFILSSKKLLLSDSGFYLCAWSPIRQGRTEAFFGQGTRLTVV.

V gene TRBV5-4 combines with J gene TRBJ1-2; D call uncertain. From germline, CDR1 is SGHNT and CDR2 YYREEE (reference sequence). V dropped 0 bases and J dropped 3 bases, with 6 bases sitting between them. The CDR3 has 13 residues. In DNA form, the CDR3 reads TGTGCCAGCAGCTTGGACAGCTACTATGGCTACACCTTC. Its protein is CASSLDSYYGYTF.

The chain is built from TRBV5-4 and TRBJ2-1; 13 nucleotides line up with TRBD2. Trimming at V came to 5 bases and at J to 10 bases, leaving 6 bases not matched to a gene. The germline V gene encodes CDR1 SGHNT and CDR2 YYREEE (reference sequence). There are 14 residues in the CDR3. The CDR3 loop is CASSRTSGSWEQFF. CDR3 sequence (DNA): TGTGCCAGCAGTCGGACTAGCGGGAGTTGGGAGCAGTTCTTC.

This sequence joins TRBV7-9 and TRBJ1-1, with 7 bases matching TRBD1. Germline lookup yields CDR1 SEHNR and CDR2 FQNEAQ (reference sequence). There are 15 residues in the CDR3. J gave up 3 bases and V 0 bases, and 4 bases lay outside the gene matches. The CDR3 DNA reads as TGTGCCAGCAGCTTAGCAGGGGGCTTGGACACTGAAGCTTTCTTT. Translated, it gives CASSLAGGLDTEAFF.

This chain links TRBV27 with TRBJ2-7; possibly TRBD1 for D (6 bases). The germline V gene has CDR1 MNHEY and CDR2 SMNVEV (reference sequence). The CDR3 runs to 18 residues. Trimming left V 4 bases short and J 0 bases short, with 22 bases between. CDR3 loop: CASSSTGRVRLFSYEQYF. The CDR3 DNA sequence: TGTGCCAGCAGTTCGACAGGCCGCGTCCGTCTTTTCTCCTACGAGCAGTACTTC.

The V gene is TRBV9, the J gene TRBJ2-5; TRBD1 might be the D (5 bases). The germline gives CDR1 SGDLS, CDR2 YYNGEE. The CDR3 contains 14 residues. Trimming took 3 bases from V and 1 from J, leaving 10 bases between them. The CDR3 region is CASSDADSQETQYF. Here the CDR3 DNA reads TGTGCCAGCAGCGACGCTGACAGCCAAGAGACCCAGTACTTC.

V and J are TRBV2 and TRBJ2-7; the match to TRBD1 covers 7 bases. The CDR3 spans 17 residues. V was clipped by 6 bases and J by 0 bases; unmatched bases: 14. Per germline, CDR1 SNHLY and CDR2 FYNNEI. The CDR3 region is CASRGGPTGKISYEQYF. CDR3 DNA: TGTGCCAGCAGAGGGGGCCCGACAGGGAAGATCTCCTACGAGCAGTACTTC. Together with reference TRBV2 and TRBJ2-7, the CDR3 gives the full variable domain: EPEVTQTPSHQVTQMGQEVILRCVPISNHLYFYWYRQILGQKVEFLVSFYNNEISEKSEIFDDQFSVERPDGSNFTLKIRSTKLEDSAMYFCASRGGPTGKISYEQYFGPGTRLTVT.

The chain links TRBV7-2 to TRBJ2-1; 8 bases map to TRBD1. The CDR3 covers 14 residues. Germline lookup yields CDR1 SGHTA and CDR2 FQGNSA. V lost 5 bases and J lost 7; bases outside the gene matches: 7. CDR3 DNA sequence: TGTGCCAGCAGCACACGGACAGGGAATAATGAGCAGTTCTTC. Translated, it gives CASSTRTGNNEQFF.

V is TRBV9 and J is TRBJ2-5; the match to TRBD2 covers 12 bases. The germline V gene encodes CDR1 SGDLS and CDR2 YYNGEE. V was clipped by 6 bases and J by 2 bases; unmatched bases: 5. The CDR3 has 15 residues. Here the CDR3 reads CASTTGTSGQETQYF. The CDR3 DNA is TGTGCCAGCACTACCGGGACTAGCGGGCAAGAGACCCAGTACTTC.

V usage is TRBV6-4 and J usage is TRBJ2-1; perhaps TRBD2 as D (6 bases). V was cut by 4 bases and J by 6 bases, with 25 bases left in between. There are 18 residues in the CDR3. Germline V lookup: CDR1 MRHNA, CDR2 SNTAGT. The CDR3 DNA is TGTGCCAGCAGTGTCGAGGGAGGTGGGTCCCTCTCGGGCAATGAGCAGTTCTTC. Translation gives CASSVEGGGSLSGNEQFF.

The rearrangement uses TRBV9 and TRBJ1-2; TRBD1 matches at 8 bases. The ends lost 3 bases at V and 3 bases at J; junction bases unmatched: 7. Germline V gene lookup returns CDR1 SGDLS and CDR2 YYNGEE. CDR3 length: 15 residues. The CDR3 nucleotides are TGTGCCAGCAGCGCAGTAGACAGGGGTTACTATGGCTACACCTTC. Translated, it gives CASSAVDRGYYGYTF. Drawing the rest from reference TRBV9 and TRBJ1-2, the complete variable domain is DSGVTQTPKHLITATGQRVTLRCSPRSGDLSVYWYQQSLDQGLQFLIQYYNGEERAKGNILERFSAQQFPDLHSELNLSSLELGDSALYFCASSAVDRGYYGYTFGSGTRLTVV.

V is TRBV7-3 and J is TRBJ1-2, with D perhaps matching TRBD1 (6 bases). CDR1 and CDR2 (germline): SGHTA, FQGTGA. CDR3 length equals 15 residues. Trimming pared 2 bases from V and 8 bases from J, leaving 18 bases between. CDR3 sequence: CASSLERGAFRGYTF. CDR3 in DNA: TGTGCCAGCAGCTTAGAACGGGGGGCCTTTAGGGGCTACACCTTC.

The chain is built from TRBV27 and TRBJ2-6, with D possibly being TRBD1 (5 bases). Germline CDR1 is MNHEY and CDR2 is SMNVEV (reference sequence). The CDR3 sequence is 15 residues long. V lost 8 bases, J lost 3 bases, and 14 bases lay in between. This CDR3 is CASRGADSGANVLTF. The CDR3 DNA is TGTGCCAGCCGTGGGGCTGACAGTGGGGCCAACGTCCTGACTTTC.

The chain combines TRBV27 with TRBJ2-7; TRBD2 agrees at 9 bases. CDR3 size: 13 residues. Unmatched junction bases numbered 2, after V lost 3 bases and J lost 5 bases. Germline CDR1 MNHEY, CDR2 SMNVEV (reference sequence). For the CDR3, the DNA is TGTGCCAGCAGTTTTAGCGGGAGTAACGAGCAGTACTTC. It encodes CASSFSGSNEQYF.

The chain carries TRBV10-3 and TRBJ2-7; perhaps TRBD2 as D (7 bases). The CDR3 consists of 13 residues. Germline V gene data show CDR1 as ENHRY and CDR2 as SYGVKD. V lost 7 bases and J lost 4, with 14 bases in between. The CDR3 reads CAINRGGGYEQYF. CDR3 nucleotide sequence: TGTGCCATCAACAGAGGGGGAGGGTACGAGCAGTACTTC.

The genes are TRBV5-1 and TRBJ2-7; the D gene is possibly TRBD2 (6 bases). The CDR3 runs 15 residues. Germline V gives CDR1 SGHRS, CDR2 YFSETQ. The V end lost 4 bases, the J end lost 1 base, and 15 bases lay between the germline ends. Here the CDR3 DNA reads TGCGCCAGCAGCCCTGGGGGGAGGACTTCCTACGAGCAGTACTTC. Translated, it gives CASSPGGRTSYEQYF.

A single count supports this clone. The rearrangement links TRBV4-1 to TRBJ2-1; 7 bases line up with TRBD2. V shed 4 bases, J shed 2 bases, and the junction held 11 bases outside the gene matches. The germline V gene has CDR1 MGHRA and CDR2 YSYEKL. This CDR3 comprises 17 residues. CDR3: CASSPGASGSPYNEQFF. The CDR3 DNA sequence: TGCGCCAGCAGCCCCGGGGCTAGCGGTTCCCCCTACAATGAGCAGTTCTTC.

The gene calls are TRBV18 and TRBJ1-3, with D perhaps TRBD1 (5 bases). Between the trimmed V and J ends, which lost 5 bases and 0 bases, there was a span of 11 bases. Germline loops: CDR1 KGHSH, CDR2 LQKENI. The CDR3 is 15 residues long. CDR3 loop: CASSETVLSGNTIYF. The CDR3 DNA reads as TGTGCCAGCTCAGAGACAGTTCTCTCTGGAAACACCATATATTTT.

The chain joins TRBV6-1 to TRBJ1-1; 7 bases map to TRBD1. The germline V gene has CDR1 MNHNS and CDR2 SASEGT. J gave up 11 bases and V 3 bases, and 12 bases lay outside the gene matches. The CDR3 sequence is 14 residues long. The CDR3 sequence: CASSDSDRAVGAFF. The CDR3 DNA follows: TGTGCCAGCAGTGATTCAGACAGGGCCGTTGGGGCTTTCTTT.

The rearrangement uses TRBV19 and TRBJ1-5; D uncertain. V lost 3 bases, J lost 7 bases, and 10 bases lay in between. The CDR3 is 13 amino acids. Germline V lookup: CDR1 LNHDA, CDR2 SQIVND (reference sequence). The CDR3 sequence is CASSMGGPQPQHF. CDR3 nucleotide sequence: TGTGCCAGTAGTATGGGAGGGCCGCAGCCCCAGCATTTT.

CDR3 nucleotides: TGTGCCAGCAGTCTGCTTGCCGACAGGGGCACGCAGTATTTT. Translating it yields CASSLLADRGTQYF. The chain is built from TRBV5-6 and TRBJ2-3; 8 bases match TRBD1. V gave up 5 bases and J gave up 9 bases; unmatched junction bases: 11. Germline-derived CDR1 and CDR2 are SGHDT and YYEEEE. CDR3 length: 14 residues.